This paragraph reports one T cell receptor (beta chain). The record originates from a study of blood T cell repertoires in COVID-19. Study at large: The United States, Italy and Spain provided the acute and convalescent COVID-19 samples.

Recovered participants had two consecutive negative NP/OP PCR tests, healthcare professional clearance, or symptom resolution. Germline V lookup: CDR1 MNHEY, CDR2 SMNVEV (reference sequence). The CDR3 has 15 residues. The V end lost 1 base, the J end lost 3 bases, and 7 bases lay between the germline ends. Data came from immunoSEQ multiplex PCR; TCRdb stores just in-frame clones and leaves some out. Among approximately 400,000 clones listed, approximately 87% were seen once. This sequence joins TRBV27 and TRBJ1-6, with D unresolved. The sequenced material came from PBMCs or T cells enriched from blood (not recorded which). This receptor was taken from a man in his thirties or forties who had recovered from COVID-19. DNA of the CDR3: TGTGCCAGCAGTTTATGGGCTCTCTATAATTCACCCCTCCACTTT. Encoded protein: CASSLWALYNSPLHF.